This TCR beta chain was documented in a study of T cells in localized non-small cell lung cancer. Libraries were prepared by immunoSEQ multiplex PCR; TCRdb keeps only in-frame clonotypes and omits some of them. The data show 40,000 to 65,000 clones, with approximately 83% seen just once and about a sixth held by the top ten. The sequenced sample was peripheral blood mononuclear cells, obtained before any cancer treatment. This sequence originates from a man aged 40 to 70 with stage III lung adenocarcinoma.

Here the CDR3 DNA reads TGTGCCAGCAGCTTAGGGGGACAGGGAACAGATACGCAGTATTTT. It translates to CASSLGGQGTDTQYF. The chain links TRBV7-3 to TRBJ2-3, with 9 bases aligning to TRBD1. This CDR3 is built from 15 residues. In germline, CDR1 is SGHTA, CDR2 FQGTGA. The junction had 3 bases not matched to a gene; V was cut back by 2 bases and J by 3 bases.